This is a list of T cell receptor beta chains from one sample in a study of human T cells and chemical hapten exposure. TCRdb ran MiXCR on the RACE reads and lists one entry per CDR3 protein. The sample lists 80,000 to 100,000 distinct CDR3 sequences, roughly 27% occurring once. The sequencing here drew on whole blood, taken in connection with sensitization to the hapten diphenylcyclopropenone (DPC). These receptors all stem from a man between 40 and 49 years old with alopecia areata. Some clones in this sample may be carry-over from other donors' samples. The conserved cysteine and the conserved F or W are not part of the CDR3 here. Rows may omit the clone size; those that give it use once, few, many or a size class.

V gene	J gene	clone size	CDR3 protein
TRBV20-1	TRBJ2-7	few	SASVIAEIRKQY
TRBV28	TRBJ2-5	few	ASTTLIRGLVGETQY
TRBV7-2	TRBJ1-6	.	ASSKDAGSSYNSPLH
TRBV27	TRBJ2-3	few	ASSRVPSDTQY
TRBV6-5	TRBJ2-2	few	ASSYSNIGNTGELF
TRBV20-1	TRBJ1-2	.	SANIQGNYGYT
TRBV7-6	TRBJ2-7	.	ASSRGPAGVNEQY
TRBV29-1	TRBJ2-7	.	SVGGDGGGEQY
TRBV20-1	TRBJ2-1	.	SARDVGTSGRRNNEQF
TRBV12-3/TRBV12-4	TRBJ1-1	few	ASGGQGWTEAF
TRBV10-3	TRBJ1-5	few	AISIGQGDQPQH
TRBV28	TRBJ1-5	few	ASSFGQRNQPQH
TRBV27	TRBJ2-7	once	ASSLSGSPSYEQY
TRBV20-1	TRBJ2-7	few	SAGDRTGGLGEQY
TRBV5-5	TRBJ2-5	.	ASSGSQETQY
TRBV9	TRBJ2-7	.	ASSAQDSSYEQY
TRBV12-3/TRBV12-4	TRBJ2-1	few	ASPEQF
TRBV20-1	TRBJ1-3	.	SARSQWAGSGNTIY
TRBV7-2	TRBJ2-6	.	ASSPLLPGANVLT
TRBV27	TRBJ2-6	few	ASSSAEDYSGANVLT
TRBV6-5	TRBJ2-7	few	ASSQGQGAYEQY
TRBV11-2	TRBJ2-1	.	ASSSTSGRGNEQF
TRBV28	TRBJ2-4	.	ASSGGIVSNIQY
TRBV20-1	TRBJ2-6	many	SASEANSGANVLT
TRBV6-5	TRBJ1-4	few	ASSFRGGRNEKLF
TRBV10-2	TRBJ2-7	.	ASSESASGSYEQY
TRBV27	TRBJ1-6	.	ASQPWGASSPLH
TRBV24-1	TRBJ2-3	few	ATSGNNPGNGDTQY
TRBV5-1	TRBJ2-7	.	ASSLSRGDAYEQY
TRBV5-4	TRBJ2-5	.	ASSPQLERQETQY
TRBV7-9	TRBJ1-6	.	ASSSGLINSPLH
TRBV6-2/TRBV6-3	TRBJ2-1	.	ASSYAQGYNEQF
TRBV2	TRBJ1-1	.	ASAHGQGSIEAF
TRBV20-1	TRBJ2-7	few	SASPSHRVSYEQY
TRBV20-1	TRBJ2-5	.	SARAQGQTQY
TRBV6-1	TRBJ1-5	.	ASRVRGAGQPQH
TRBV20-1	TRBJ1-2	few	SAPTYGYT
TRBV11-2	TRBJ2-7	few	ASSLDLRTGSYEQY
TRBV4-1	TRBJ2-4	.	ASSQGGDFLAKNIQY
TRBV7-9	TRBJ1-1	.	ASSLARGTEAF
TRBV14	TRBJ2-1	.	ASSQGTSGRYSSYNEQF
TRBV2	TRBJ1-2	few	ASSEEVNYGYT
TRBV9	TRBJ1-1	few	ASSPPGRGVTEAF
TRBV29-1	TRBJ2-4	.	SATGAKNIQY
TRBV9	TRBJ2-6	few	ASRADYSGANVLT
TRBV28	TRBJ1-1	few	ASSFGGSRRNTEAF
TRBV14	TRBJ2-4	few	ASSPFHGRAAKNIQY
TRBV27	TRBJ2-5	once	ASSLTYREETQY
TRBV5-5	TRBJ2-6	.	AVAGRGKGANVLT
TRBV7-9	TRBJ2-5	many	ASSLDRGKEETQY
TRBV28	TRBJ2-7	few	ATDSRDYEQY
TRBV7-9	TRBJ2-5	.	ASSLSGGLQETQY
TRBV28	TRBJ2-3	.	ASSLAGGPGDTQY
TRBV6-5	TRBJ1-4	few	ASSYSNRYNEKLF